The present entry profiles one T cell receptor (beta chain) with its context. As yet, its antigen is unknown. The CDR3 spans 13 residues. The V end was cut by 2 bases, the J end by 6 bases, with 11 bases between. CDR1 and CDR2 from the germline V gene are SGHVS and FNYEAQ. This sample was included in a study of cytomegalovirus exposure and HLA in healthy donors. Study-wide points: In a later analysis, across HLA loci, associated TCR counts were highest for DRB1, lowest for HLA-C.

PCR primers comprised 60 Vbeta and 13 Jbeta primers. The data were produced by immunoSEQ multiplex PCR, yet TCRdb's version contains in-frame clones alone and is incomplete. Of roughly 120,000 clones listed, about 80% are singletons. The chain couples TRBV7-6 to TRBJ2-7; no definite D call. The origin of this receptor is a man aged 55 to 70 in good health and CMV-seropositive. Sequencing used PBMCs. CDR3 residues: CASSLHIETEQYF. Written as DNA, the CDR3 is TGTGCCAGCAGCTTACACATCGAAACCGAGCAGTACTTC.